This TCR beta chain appears in the sequencing data of a study of tumor and adjacent non-tumor tissue in lung cancer. Study-level background: The cohort had 12 adenocarcinoma, a couple of squamous cell and 1 small cell patients.

CDR1 is DFQATT, CDR2 SNEGSKA, per germline (reference sequence). The CDR3 spans 14 residues. Germline trimming cut 1 base from V and 10 bases from J; bases unmatched to any gene: 8. Study-wide results and limits: Tumor repertoires had a smaller top 100 clone share than normal lung. Shorter survival was associated with higher TCR diversity in tumors.

This clonotype was seen more than once but under ten times. Its antigen is unidentified. A read error may be the cause here, since a much bigger clone is one base away. TCRbeta libraries were built with three rounds of nested PCR, modified from ARM-PCR. MiXCR, run by TCRdb on the multiplex PCR reads, gives a single entry per CDR3 protein. The table records 60,000 to 85,000 distinct CDR3 sequences, around 73% of them present only once. The template was RNA from unsorted bulk tissue. Newly diagnosed lung cancer patients had thoracic surgery in China, August–late 2014, without prior chemotherapy. This sequence originates from a man in his sixties with non-small cell lung cancer. Sequenced: lung tumor tissue. The gene calls are TRBV20-1 and TRBJ2-1, with 9 bases lining up with TRBD2. CDR3 nucleotide sequence: TGCAGTGCTAGAGGTAGCGGGAGAAATAGCGAGCAGTTCTTC. Encoded protein: CSARGSGRNSEQFF.